This T cell receptor (beta chain) was obtained from a study of blood T cell repertoires in COVID-19. Data came from immunoSEQ multiplex PCR; TCRdb stores just in-frame clones and leaves some out. The sample records hundreds of thousands of clones, about 80% being singletons. The CDR3 consists of 13 residues. J lost 1 base, V lost 5 bases, and 1 base had no gene match. This chain connects TRBV12-3 or TRBV12-4 to TRBJ1-1, with 7 nucleotides matching TRBD1. This sequence was found in a woman at least 80 years old with acute or convalescent COVID-19. Sequencing was carried out using peripheral blood. The CDR3 nucleotides read TGTGCCAGCAGTGGACAGGCGAACACTGAAGCTTTCTTT. Translating it yields CASSGQANTEAFF.